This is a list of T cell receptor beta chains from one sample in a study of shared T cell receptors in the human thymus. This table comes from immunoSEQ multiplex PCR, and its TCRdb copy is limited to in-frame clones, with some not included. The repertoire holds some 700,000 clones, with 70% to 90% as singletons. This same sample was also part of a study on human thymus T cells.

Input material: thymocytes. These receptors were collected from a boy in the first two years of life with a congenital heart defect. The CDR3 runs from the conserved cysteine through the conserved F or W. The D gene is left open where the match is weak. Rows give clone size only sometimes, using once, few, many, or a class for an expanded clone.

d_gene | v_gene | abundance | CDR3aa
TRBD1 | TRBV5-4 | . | CASSQDRGATNEKLFF
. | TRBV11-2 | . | CASSLEVVDEQYF
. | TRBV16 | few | CASSPHHRRENIQYF
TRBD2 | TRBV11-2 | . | CASSPGLAGEGATQYF
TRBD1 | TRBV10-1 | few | CASSDPPGQGTHEQYF
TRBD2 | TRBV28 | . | CASREASGVGISYEQYF
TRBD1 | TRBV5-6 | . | CASSTGTGGNYGYTF
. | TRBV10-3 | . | CAISEKVAGSPYEQYF
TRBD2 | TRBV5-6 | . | CASSFLLAGNYNEQFF
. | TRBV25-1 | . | CASGTNFYEQYF
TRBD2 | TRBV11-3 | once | CASSLVGTSGSSAKNIQYF
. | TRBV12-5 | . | CASGGTGNGSYEQYF
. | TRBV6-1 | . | CASSEAVRVKQPQHF
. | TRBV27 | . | CASPEGKLFF
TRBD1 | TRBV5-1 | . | CASRRGLQGYEQYF
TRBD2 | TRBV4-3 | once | CASSQVRGGPVDTQYF
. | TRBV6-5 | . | CASSPPAGNEQFF
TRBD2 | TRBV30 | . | CAWSRRLAGGSYEQYF
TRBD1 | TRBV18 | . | CASSPTGYSRIVPQHF
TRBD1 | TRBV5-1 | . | CASSLWTGTNEKLFF
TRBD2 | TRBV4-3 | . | CASSQDSLAGGPRTDTQYF
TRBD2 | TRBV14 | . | CASSSRTSGYYEQYF